This T cell receptor beta chain derives from a study of CD8+ T cells in alopecia areata. Study-wide points: Affected scalp, especially in alopecia totalis/universalis, had a higher clonality than normal scalp did.

The CDR3 sequence is 15 residues long. CDR1 is SGHNT, CDR2 YYREEE, per germline (reference sequence). V lost 3 bases and J lost 4; bases outside the gene matches: 6. Stated treatment: oral pan-JAK inhibitor, 5-10 mg twice daily. With respect to this clone: As yet, its antigen is unknown.

Sequencing used cDNA as its template, made by extracting RNA and reverse transcribing it. Generated by immunoSEQ multiplex PCR, the TCRdb table keeps only in-frame clones and is missing some. The table includes under 300,000 clones, about 60% detected once. Sample: CD4+ T cells sorted from blood, taken between weeks 51 and 52, from a patient treated with tofacitinib. The V call is TRBV5-4, the J call TRBJ2-5, with 10 bases that match TRBD2. This TCR was recovered from a human donor with alopecia areata. CDR3 amino acids: CASSYRTSGLETQYF. DNA of the CDR3: TGTGCCAGCAGCTATCGGACTAGCGGCCTAGAGACCCAGTACTTC.